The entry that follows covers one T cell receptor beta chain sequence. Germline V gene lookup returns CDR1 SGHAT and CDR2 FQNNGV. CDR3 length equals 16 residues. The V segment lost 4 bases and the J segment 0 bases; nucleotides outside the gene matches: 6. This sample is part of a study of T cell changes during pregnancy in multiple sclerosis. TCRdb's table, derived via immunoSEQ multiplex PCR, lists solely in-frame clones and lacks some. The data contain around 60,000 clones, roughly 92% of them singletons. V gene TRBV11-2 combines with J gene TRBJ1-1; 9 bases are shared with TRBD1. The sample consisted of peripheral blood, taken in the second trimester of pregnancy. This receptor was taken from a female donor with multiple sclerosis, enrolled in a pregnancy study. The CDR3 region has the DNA TGTGCCAGCAGCTCTAGGACAGGGGCCTTGAACACTGAAGCTTTCTTT. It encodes CASSSRTGALNTEAFF.